This T cell receptor beta chain comes out of a study of blood T cell repertoires in COVID-19. The V gene end was trimmed by 6 bases and the J gene end by 4 bases; junction bases not matched to a gene: 6. CDR1 is SGHRS, CDR2 YFSETQ, per germline. This CDR3 region has 14 residues. TCRdb's copy holds only in-frame clones and misses some; the assay was immunoSEQ multiplex PCR. The table has around 60,000 clones, roughly 88% seen once. The clonotype was recovered from a man aged 70-80 years with acute or convalescent COVID-19. The material sequenced was peripheral blood. The rearrangement joins TRBV5-1 to TRBJ2-3; 9 bases line up with TRBD2. Here the CDR3 reads CASKTSGWADTQYF. DNA for the CDR3: TGCGCCAGCAAGACTAGCGGCTGGGCAGATACGCAGTATTTT.